This record looks at one TCR beta chain sequence and its context. It lacks a known antigen. No much larger clone exists at a distance of one base, and base qualities are not known. This sample is drawn from a study of long-term antiretroviral therapy in people with HIV (dated by TCRdb to between 2021 and 2024). Notes on the research overall: The earliest samples were collected about a decade before the 2015 WHO recommendation for immediate ART, when ART was typically delayed until CD4 counts fell. No cross-contamination during QIAcube processing was seen in test extractions of a monoclonal T-cell line run alongside approximately 36 polyclonal samples. A retrospective serial study tested whether changes in peripheral blood TRB repertoire composition and diversity were associated with ART initiation and durable HIV suppression. A total of roughly 200 cryopreserved PBMC samples came from around 30 adults with confirmed HIV infection and were collected serially over a mean of about six years (range 1-12). Of the roughly 30 participants with HIV, 10 to 11 were female. General conclusions and limits of the study: Owing to limited PBMC availability, only the TCR beta chain was sequenced, without alpha chain pairing. A significant increase in TRB diversity was found to be associated with ART initiation, although TRB diversity was observed to remain significantly below that of transplant donor controls even after long-term ART. Compared with controls, HIV repertoires had narrower CDR3 length ranges, and the network structure pointed to an antigen-experienced repertoire that shifted only slightly toward naive after ART. No data were available on ART adherence, viral resistance or therapy changes, limiting inferences about post-ART repertoire changes. Samples dated from the mid-2000s to the late 2010s, and the ART regimens used may be less effective than current ones. Unsorted PBMC were profiled instead of sorted CD4+ and CD8+ T cells because pre-ART samples had limited cell numbers. The repertoire was dominated across all time points by expanded TRB clones identified before ART initiation, although this dominance was seen to fluctuate and to decrease in many PLHIV after ART.

Sequencing of the TRB variable region was done with the immunoSEQ hsTCRB v3.0 assay at survey level resolution. The target sequencing depth for TRB was about 40,000-55,000 T-cell genomes per sample. Pooled TRB libraries were sequenced on an Illumina MiSeq with a v3 150-cycle kit. Regarding the original processing steps: Repertoire analysis ran in R within a reproducible Nextflow workflow covering QC, data transformation and analysis. LymphoSeq2, an R package for exploring AIRR-Seq data, was used to implement custom analyses. After excluding a handful of samples that yielded fewer than 5000 total TRB sequences, 188 HIV repertoires remained for analysis. Among the 180 to 200 HIV repertoires that were kept, roughly 58 were collected before ART initiation and over 120 were collected after ART initiation. Repertoires were downsampled to 5000 TRB nucleotide sequences, and summary statistics were averaged over 100 downsampling iterations. The analysis kept only TRB sequences whose CDR3 regions were at least seven amino acids long. Two measures captured diversity: a Shannon entropy-derived clonality score and the Gini coefficient. In the repertoire networks, any two of the top 5000 CDR3 amino acid sequences were linked whenever the two sequences differed by an edit distance of one. For TRB CDR3 amino acid sequences, GLIPH2 was used to predict antigen specificity groups and MHC restriction. To flag known CMV, EBV, HIV or tissue antigen associations, CDR3 amino acid sequences were matched against VDJdb and McPAS-TCR. Pre-ART, post-ART and control groups were compared with Wilcoxon signed-rank tests and Holm-Bonferroni correction. In its TCRdb copy, this immuneACCESS table keeps in-frame sequences only and misses some clones. Where compared with another copy, unresolved V genes explain less than half of these, and the others have no known cause. Clone size and V and J calls were adopted from that table, with D and trimming inferred from the DNA. This sample comprises 20,000 to 25,000 clones, roughly 92% of them detected only once. More than 5.5% of the sample comes from the top ten.

Inclusion was restricted to participants for whom at least one PBMC sample before ART initiation and at least two post-ART samples were available. Every participant with HIV received treatment in the United States of America. Before DNA extraction, cryopreserved samples of 1-10 million PBMC were thawed and then washed. At the time of the earliest PBMC sample, participants with HIV were aged between about 23 and 55 years. PBMC samples from each participant spanned 1-4 timepoints before ART initiation and 2-8 timepoints after ART initiation, with a median of 7 samples. Serial HIV viral load, CD4+ T-cell count, ART history and demographic data were obtained for every participant. Genomic DNA was extracted from unsorted PBMC with a Qiagen kit on a QIAcube, with processing performed in batches of 12 samples. After removal of 2 bases from V and 5 bases from J, the junction retains 7 bases not matched to a gene. The germline V gene yields SGHRS for CDR1 and YFSETQ for CDR2. The CDR3 contains 15 residues, cysteine and phenylalanine counted. This entry keeps only the CDR3 DNA: 45 bases, framed from base 1.

The chain is assembled from TRBV5-1 and TRBJ2-5; 9 middle bases align to TRBD1. Sequenced here: unsorted PBMCs, sampled 4.4 years after starting antiretroviral therapy. The TCR was taken from a woman aged 50 to 60 with HIV. CDR3 protein: CASSFGTGNGETQYF. The sequenced DNA: TGCGCCAGCAGCTTTGGGACAGGGAATGGGGAGACCCAGTACTTC.